This T cell receptor beta chain was captured in a study of PD-L1 blockade in urothelial cancer. Study as a whole: Blood-derived samples held a median around 140,000 T cells. Overall study results and limits: Lower than median blood TCR clonality before treatment predicted better survival.

A total of 1 to 8 samples per patient were collected pretreatment and on-treatment. Points on this clone: Its antigen is undetermined.

Repertoires were generated with immunoSEQ multiplex PCR, while TCRdb's copy carries only in-frame clones and drops some. The table lists tens of thousands of clones, roughly four fifths of them singletons. Trimming stripped 2 bases from V and 6 bases from J, with 13 bases between. Germline V gene data show CDR1 as LGHNA and CDR2 as YSLEER. This CDR3 has 14 residues. The sequence was collected from a man between 65 and 85 years old with urothelial cancer. The chain couples TRBV4-3 to TRBJ1-2, with D perhaps TRBD1 (6 bases). Here the sequenced sample was PBMCs, taken around atezolizumab (anti-PD-L1) treatment. The CDR3 bases are TGCGCCAGCAGCCAAACAGGGATGTGGGATGGCTACACCTTC. As protein: CASSQTGMWDGYTF.